This T cell receptor (beta chain) was observed in a study of immune cell composition in non-small cell lung cancer. Turning to the study itself: Lung adenocarcinoma or squamous carcinoma made up most tumours.

The normal lung sample lay at least 3 cm, and maximally far, from the tumour. Genomic DNA came from frozen unsorted single-cell suspensions. Note on this clone: The antigen is undetermined.

The table came from immunoSEQ multiplex PCR; TCRdb's copy has only in-frame clones and leaves some out. The sample has about 1,700 clones; 70% are singletons. Study results and limitations: About 75% of squamous and about 31% of adenocarcinoma cases had tumour-associated clones >0.5%. Dominant in vivo tumour-associated clones were not shown to share tumour-reactive sequences.

The V end was cut by 5 bases, the J end by 8 bases, with 12 bases between. The CDR3 consists of 12 residues. CDR1 is MNHEY and CDR2 is SMNVEV in the germline V gene (reference sequence). The source material was non-adjacent lung tissue. The source of this sequence is a human donor with non-small cell lung cancer. The chain combines TRBV27 with TRBJ1-2; no clear D. The CDR3 sequence: CASSPNPGGYTF. Here the CDR3 DNA reads TGTGCCAGCAGTCCGAATCCGGGAGGCTACACCTTC.